This TCR beta chain is from a study of T cell responses to AZD1222 COVID-19 vaccine. Findings of the study overall: The peak T cell response came first, and repertoires were sampled only after it. Seropositive AZD1222 recipients at baseline numbered only 6 or 7.

J was trimmed by 9 bases and V by 5 bases; bases with no gene match: 6. Germline assignment: CDR1 SEHNR and CDR2 FQNEAQ (reference sequence). CDR3 length: 13 amino acids. Data came from immunoSEQ multiplex PCR; TCRdb stores just in-frame clones and leaves some out. In the table there are around 260,000 clones, 85% to 95% of which are singletons. About this clone itself: The antigen is unknown.

J is TRBJ2-1 and V is TRBV7-9, with 8 positions matching TRBD2. The sequence was collected from an adult in good health. The sample here was peripheral blood, taken on day 0 of AZD1222 vaccination. In DNA, the CDR3 is TGTGCCAGCAGCCCGGGAGGGGCGGTTGAGCAGTTCTTC. Translated, it gives CASSPGGAVEQFF.